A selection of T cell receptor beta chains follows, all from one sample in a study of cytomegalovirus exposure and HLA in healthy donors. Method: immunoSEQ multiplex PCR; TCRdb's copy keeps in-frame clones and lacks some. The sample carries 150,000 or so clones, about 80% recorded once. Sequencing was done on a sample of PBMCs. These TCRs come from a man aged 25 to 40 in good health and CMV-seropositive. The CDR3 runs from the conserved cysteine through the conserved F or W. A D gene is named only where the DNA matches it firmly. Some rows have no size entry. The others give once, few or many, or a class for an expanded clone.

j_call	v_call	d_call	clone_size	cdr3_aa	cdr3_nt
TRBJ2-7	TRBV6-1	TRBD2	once	CASSEMSSGSYEQYF	TGTGCCAGCAGTGAAATGTCTAGCGGGAGTTACGAGCAGTACTTC
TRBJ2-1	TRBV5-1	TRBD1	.	CASSGTGWVGNEQFF	TGCGCCAGCAGCGGGACAGGTTGGGTTGGCAATGAGCAGTTCTTC
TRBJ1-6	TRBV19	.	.	CASSIINSPLHF	TGTGCCAGTAGTATAATAAATTCACCCCTCCACTTT
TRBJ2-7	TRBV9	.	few	CASSATTTGYEQYF	TGTGCCAGCAGCGCAACTACGACTGGCTACGAGCAGTACTTC
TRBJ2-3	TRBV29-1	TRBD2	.	CSANDGGRGTDTQYF	TGCAGTGCCAATGACGGCGGGAGGGGGACAGATACGCAGTATTTT
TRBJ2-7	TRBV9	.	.	CASSVEDTPYEQYF	TGTGCCAGCAGCGTAGAGGACACTCCCTACGAGCAGTACTTC
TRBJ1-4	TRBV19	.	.	CASSIPGNNEKLFF	TGTGCCAGTAGTATCCCAGGGAACAATGAAAAACTGTTTTTT
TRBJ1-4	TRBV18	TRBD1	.	CASSPFRGLEEKLFF	TGTGCCAGCTCACCCTTCAGGGGGCTGGAGGAAAAACTGTTTTTT
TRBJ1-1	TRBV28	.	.	CASSLSLALSEAFF	TGTGCCAGCAGTTTATCCCTAGCCCTTTCTGAAGCTTTCTTT
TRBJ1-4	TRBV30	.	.	CAWSAGGQGDEKLFF	TGTGCCTGGAGTGCCGGTGGGCAGGGTGATGAAAAACTGTTTTTT
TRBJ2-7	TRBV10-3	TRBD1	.	CAILSGTGGISYEQYF	TGTGCCATCTTAAGCGGGACAGGGGGTATCTCCTACGAGCAGTACTTC
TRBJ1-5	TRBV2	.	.	CASRFGGNQPQHF	TGTGCCAGCAGGTTTGGGGGGAACCAGCCCCAGCATTTT
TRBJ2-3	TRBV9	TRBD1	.	CASTLQGIYTDTQYF	TGTGCCAGCACCCTACAGGGGATTTATACAGATACGCAGTATTTT
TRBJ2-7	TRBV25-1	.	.	CASSEYAGSNYEQYF	TGTGCCAGCAGTGAATACGCGGGAAGCAACTACGAGCAGTACTTC
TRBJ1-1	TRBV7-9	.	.	CASTPGGENTEAFF	TGTGCCAGCACCCCTGGAGGGGAGAACACTGAAGCTTTCTTT
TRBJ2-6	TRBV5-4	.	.	CASSFVVSSGANVLTF	TGTGCCAGCAGCTTTGTGGTCAGCTCTGGGGCCAACGTCCTGACTTTC